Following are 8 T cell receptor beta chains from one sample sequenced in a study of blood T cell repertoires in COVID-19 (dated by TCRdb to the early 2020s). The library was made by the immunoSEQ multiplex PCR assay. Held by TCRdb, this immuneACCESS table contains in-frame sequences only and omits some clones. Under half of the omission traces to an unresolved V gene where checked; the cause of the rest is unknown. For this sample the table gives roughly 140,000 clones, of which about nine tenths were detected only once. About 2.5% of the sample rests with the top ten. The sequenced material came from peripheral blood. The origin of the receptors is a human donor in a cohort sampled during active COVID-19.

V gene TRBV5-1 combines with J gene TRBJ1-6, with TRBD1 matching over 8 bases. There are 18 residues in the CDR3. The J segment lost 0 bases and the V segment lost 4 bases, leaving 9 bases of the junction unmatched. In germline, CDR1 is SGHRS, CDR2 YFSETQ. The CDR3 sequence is CASSRGTGDSSYNSPLHF. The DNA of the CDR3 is TGCGCCAGCAGCCGAGGGACAGGCGATAGCTCCTATAATTCACCCCTCCACTTT.

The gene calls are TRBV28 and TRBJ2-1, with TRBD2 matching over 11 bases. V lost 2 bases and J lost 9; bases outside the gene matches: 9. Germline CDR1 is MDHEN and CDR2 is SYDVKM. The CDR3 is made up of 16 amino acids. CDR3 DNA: TGTGCCAGCAGTTTAGGAGTAGCGGGAGGGCATGTTGAGCAGTTCTTC. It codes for CASSLGVAGGHVEQFF.

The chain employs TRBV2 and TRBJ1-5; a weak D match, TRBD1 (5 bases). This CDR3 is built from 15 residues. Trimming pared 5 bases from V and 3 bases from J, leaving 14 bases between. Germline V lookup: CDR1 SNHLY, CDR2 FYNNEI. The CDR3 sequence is CASSFDKGNNQPQHF. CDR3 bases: TGTGCCAGCAGTTTCGACAAGGGGAACAATCAGCCCCAGCATTTT. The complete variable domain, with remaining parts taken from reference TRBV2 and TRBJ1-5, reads EPEVTQTPSHQVTQMGQEVILRCVPISNHLYFYWYRQILGQKVEFLVSFYNNEISEKSEIFDDQFSVERPDGSNFTLKIRSTKLEDSAMYFCASSFDKGNNQPQHFGDGTRLSIL.

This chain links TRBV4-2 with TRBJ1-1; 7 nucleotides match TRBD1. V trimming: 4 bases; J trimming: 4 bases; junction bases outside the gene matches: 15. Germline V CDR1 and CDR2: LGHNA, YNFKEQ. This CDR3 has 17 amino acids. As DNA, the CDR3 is TGTGCCAGCAGCCCCTACCCCGACAGGGTTATGTCCACTGAAGCTTTCTTT. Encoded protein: CASSPYPDRVMSTEAFF.

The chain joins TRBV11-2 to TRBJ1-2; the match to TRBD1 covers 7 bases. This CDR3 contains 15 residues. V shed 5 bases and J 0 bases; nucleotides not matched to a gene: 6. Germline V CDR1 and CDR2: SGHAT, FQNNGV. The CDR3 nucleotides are TGTGCCAGCAGCCTCGACAGGGCGGCTAACTATGGCTACACCTTC. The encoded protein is CASSLDRAANYGYTF.

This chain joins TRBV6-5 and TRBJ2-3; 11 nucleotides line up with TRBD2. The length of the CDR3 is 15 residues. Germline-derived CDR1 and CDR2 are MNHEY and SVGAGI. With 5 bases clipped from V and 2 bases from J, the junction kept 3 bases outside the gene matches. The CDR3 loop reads CASSPLAGVTDTQYF. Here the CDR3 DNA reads TGTGCCAGCAGTCCACTAGCGGGGGTCACAGATACGCAGTATTTT.

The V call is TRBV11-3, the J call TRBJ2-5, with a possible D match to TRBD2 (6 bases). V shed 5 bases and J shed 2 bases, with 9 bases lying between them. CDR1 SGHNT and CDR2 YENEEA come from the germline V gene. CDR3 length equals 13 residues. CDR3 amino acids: CASSRLGQETQYF. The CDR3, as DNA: TGTGCCAGCAGCCGACTAGGTCAAGAGACCCAGTACTTC.

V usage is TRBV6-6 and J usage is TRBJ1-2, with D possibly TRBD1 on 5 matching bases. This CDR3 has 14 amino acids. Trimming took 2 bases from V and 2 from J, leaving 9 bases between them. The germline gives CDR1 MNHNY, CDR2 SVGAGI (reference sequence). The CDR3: CASSYLDRNYGYTF. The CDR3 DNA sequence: TGTGCCAGCAGTTACCTAGACAGAAACTATGGCTACACCTTC.